The entry below gives a single T cell receptor (beta chain) sequence along with its context. Its antigen is still unknown. Production of TCR cDNA was by 5'RACE template switching, which also added a universal primer site and UMIs. TCRdb itself ran the 5' RACE reads through MiXCR, one entry per CDR3 protein. The sample has 100,000 to 150,000 distinct CDR3 sequences, approximately 8.4% seen once. This record comes from a study of T cells after yellow fever vaccination. Looking at the study overall: Low-cell-number fractions underwent preparation using SMART-Seq v4 Ultra Low Input.

Notes on the study in general: Though weaker, the secondary response peaked faster, on day 5 versus 15.

The sample here was CD8+ T cells sorted from PBMCs, taken on the day of the yellow fever booster vaccination. This receptor was taken from a man younger than 35 who received the YFV17D yellow fever vaccine.

The CDR3 coding sequence is TGTGCCAGCAGCCCACGCCCGGGGGGTAGCTCCTACGAGCAGTACTTC. Amino acid sequence: CASSPRPGGSSYEQYF. The V gene is TRBV7-6, the J gene TRBJ2-7; 7 bases fit TRBD2. V trimming: 5 bases; J trimming: 0 bases; junction bases outside the gene matches: 10. The CDR3 spans 16 residues. Germline CDR1 SGHVS, CDR2 FNYEAQ.